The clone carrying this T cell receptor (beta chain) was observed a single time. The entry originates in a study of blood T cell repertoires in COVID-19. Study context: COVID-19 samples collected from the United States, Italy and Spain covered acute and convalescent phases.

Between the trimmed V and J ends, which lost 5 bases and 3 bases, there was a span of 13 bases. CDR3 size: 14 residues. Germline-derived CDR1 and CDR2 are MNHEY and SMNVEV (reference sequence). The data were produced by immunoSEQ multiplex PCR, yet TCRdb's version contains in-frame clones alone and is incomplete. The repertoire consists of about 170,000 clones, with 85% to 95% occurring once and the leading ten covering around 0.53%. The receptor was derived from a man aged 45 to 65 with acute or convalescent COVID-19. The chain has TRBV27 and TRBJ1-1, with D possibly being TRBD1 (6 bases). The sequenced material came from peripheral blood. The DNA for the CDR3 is TGTGCCAGCAGTCCAAAAGGACAGTACACTGAAGCTTTCTTT. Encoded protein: CASSPKGQYTEAFF.